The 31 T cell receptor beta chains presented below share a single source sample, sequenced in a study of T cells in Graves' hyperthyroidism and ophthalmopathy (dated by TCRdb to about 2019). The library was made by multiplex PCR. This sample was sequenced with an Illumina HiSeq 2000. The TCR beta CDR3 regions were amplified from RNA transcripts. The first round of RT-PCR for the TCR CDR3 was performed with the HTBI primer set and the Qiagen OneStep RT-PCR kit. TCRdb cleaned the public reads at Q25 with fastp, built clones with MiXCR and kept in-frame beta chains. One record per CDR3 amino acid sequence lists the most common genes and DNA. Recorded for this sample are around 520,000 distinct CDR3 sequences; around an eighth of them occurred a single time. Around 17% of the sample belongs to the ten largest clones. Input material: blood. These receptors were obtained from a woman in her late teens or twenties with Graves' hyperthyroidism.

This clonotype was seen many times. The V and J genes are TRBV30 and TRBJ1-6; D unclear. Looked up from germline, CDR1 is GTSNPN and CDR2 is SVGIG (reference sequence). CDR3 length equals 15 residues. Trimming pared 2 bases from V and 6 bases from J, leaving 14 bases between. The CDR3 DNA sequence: TGTGCCTGGAGTCTTCTGAGAGGGTTTAATTCACCCCTCCACTTT. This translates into CAWSLLRGFNSPLHF.

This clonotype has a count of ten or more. The CDR3 DNA is TGTGCCAGCACCCTAAGGCAGGGGATCTCTGGGGCCAACGTCCTGACTTTC. Its translation: CASTLRQGISGANVLTF. The V call is TRBV12-3 or TRBV12-4, the J call TRBJ2-6; D possibly corresponds to TRBD1 (6 bases). V gave up 7 bases and J gave up 0 bases, with 16 bases separating them. The CDR3 is 17 residues long.

This CDR3 reads CASSPSGDFTDTQYF. The CDR3, as DNA: TGCGCCAGCTCCCCATCGGGGGACTTCACAGATACGCAGTATTTT. The V gene is TRBV5-1, the J gene TRBJ2-3, with D perhaps matching TRBD2 (6 bases). From germline, CDR1 is SGHRS and CDR2 YFSETQ. Deletions cut 7 bases from V and 2 bases from J, with 17 bases between. This CDR3 comprises 15 residues.

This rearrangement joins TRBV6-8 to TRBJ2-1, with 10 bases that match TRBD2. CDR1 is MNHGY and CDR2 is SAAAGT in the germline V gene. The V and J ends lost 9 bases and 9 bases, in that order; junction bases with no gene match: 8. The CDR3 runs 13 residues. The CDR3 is CARAGLATSEQFF. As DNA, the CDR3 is TGTGCCAGGGCGGGACTAGCGACAAGTGAGCAGTTCTTC.

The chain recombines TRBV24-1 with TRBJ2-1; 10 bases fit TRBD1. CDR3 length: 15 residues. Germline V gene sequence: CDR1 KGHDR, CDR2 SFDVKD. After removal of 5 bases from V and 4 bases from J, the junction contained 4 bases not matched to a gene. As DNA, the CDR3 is TGTGCCACCAGTGTGGTGGGACAGGGGTACAATGAGCAGTTCTTC. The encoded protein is CATSVVGQGYNEQFF.

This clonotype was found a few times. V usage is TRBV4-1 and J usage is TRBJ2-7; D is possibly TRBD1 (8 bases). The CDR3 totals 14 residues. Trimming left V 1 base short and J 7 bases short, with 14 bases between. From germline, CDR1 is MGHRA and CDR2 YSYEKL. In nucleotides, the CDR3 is TGCGCCAGCAGCCAAGGGACAGGGAGGGGTGAGCAGTACTTC. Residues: CASSQGTGRGEQYF.

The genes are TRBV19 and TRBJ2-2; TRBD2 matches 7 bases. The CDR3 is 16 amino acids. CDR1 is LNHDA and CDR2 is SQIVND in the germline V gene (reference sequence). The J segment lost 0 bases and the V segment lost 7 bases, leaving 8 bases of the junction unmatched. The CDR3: CASIVAAGTNTGELFF. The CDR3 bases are TGTGCCAGTATAGTTGCAGCGGGAACGAACACCGGGGAGCTGTTTTTT.

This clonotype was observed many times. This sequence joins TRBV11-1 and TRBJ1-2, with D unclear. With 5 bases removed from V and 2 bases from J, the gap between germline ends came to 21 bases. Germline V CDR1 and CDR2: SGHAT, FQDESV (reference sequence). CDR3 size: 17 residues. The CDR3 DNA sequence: TGTGCCAGCAGCGACCGACCCTCCACTCGGCTAAACTATGGCTACACCTTC. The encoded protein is CASSDRPSTRLNYGYTF.

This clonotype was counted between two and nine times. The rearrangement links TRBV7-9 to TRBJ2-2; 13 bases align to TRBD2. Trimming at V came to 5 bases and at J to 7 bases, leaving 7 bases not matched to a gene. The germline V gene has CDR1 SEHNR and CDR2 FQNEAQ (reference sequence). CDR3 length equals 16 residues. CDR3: CASSPGLAGSGGELFF. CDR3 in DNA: TGTGCCAGCAGCCCGGGACTAGCGGGATCGGGCGGGGAGCTGTTTTTT.

The CDR3 region has the DNA TGTGCCAGCAGTCAACTCCTCTCCTACGAGCAGTACGTC. It is translated as CASSQLLSYEQYV. The V and J genes are TRBV6-2 or TRBV6-3 and TRBJ2-7; unclear D gene. This CDR3 comprises 13 residues. Trimming pared 5 bases from V and 0 bases from J, leaving 8 bases between. Germline values: CDR1 MNHEY, CDR2 SVGEGT.

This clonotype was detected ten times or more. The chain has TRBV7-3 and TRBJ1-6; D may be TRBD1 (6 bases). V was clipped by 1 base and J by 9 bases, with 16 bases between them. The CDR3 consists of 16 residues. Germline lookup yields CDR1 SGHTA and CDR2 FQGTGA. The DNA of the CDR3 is TGTGCCAGCAGCTTAATCGGGGGCGGGGCGCGTTCACCCCTCCACTTT. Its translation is CASSLIGGGARSPLHF.

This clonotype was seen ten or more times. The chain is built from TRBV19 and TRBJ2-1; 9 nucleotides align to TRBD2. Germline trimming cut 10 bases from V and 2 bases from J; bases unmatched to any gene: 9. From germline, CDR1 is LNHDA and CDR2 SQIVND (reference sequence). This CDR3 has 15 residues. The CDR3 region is CATAVSGSPYNEQFF. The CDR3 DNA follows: TGTGCCACCGCCGTTAGCGGGAGCCCCTACAATGAGCAGTTCTTC.

CDR3 in DNA: TGTGCCACCCCGGGGGGGCACGGGGAGACCCAGTACTTC. It specifies CATPGGHGETQYF. The rearrangement links TRBV19 to TRBJ2-5, with TRBD2 matching 8 bases. The junction had 9 bases not matched to a gene; V was cut back by 10 bases and J by 5 bases. The CDR3 contains 13 residues. Germline CDR1 reads LNHDA; CDR2 reads SQIVND (reference sequence).

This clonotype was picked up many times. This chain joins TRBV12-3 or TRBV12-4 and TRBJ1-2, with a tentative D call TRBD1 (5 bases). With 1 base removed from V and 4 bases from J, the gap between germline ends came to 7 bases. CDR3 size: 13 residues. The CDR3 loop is CASSLGQTYGYTF. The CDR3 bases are TGTGCCAGCAGTTTAGGACAGACCTATGGCTACACCTTC.

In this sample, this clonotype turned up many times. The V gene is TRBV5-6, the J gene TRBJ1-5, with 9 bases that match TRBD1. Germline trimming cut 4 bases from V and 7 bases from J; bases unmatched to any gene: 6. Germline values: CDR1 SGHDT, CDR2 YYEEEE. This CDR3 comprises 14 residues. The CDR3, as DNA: TGTGCCAGCAGCGAGACAGGGGGAGGACAGCCCCAGCATTTT. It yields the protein CASSETGGGQPQHF.

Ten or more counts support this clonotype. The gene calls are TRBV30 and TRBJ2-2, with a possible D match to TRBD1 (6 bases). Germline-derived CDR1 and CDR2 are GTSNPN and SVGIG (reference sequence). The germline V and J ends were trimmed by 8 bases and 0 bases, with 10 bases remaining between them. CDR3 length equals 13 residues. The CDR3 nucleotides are TGTGCCGCCGGGACAACGAACACCGGGGAGCTGTTTTTT. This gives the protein CAAGTTNTGELFF.

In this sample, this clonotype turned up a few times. The chain's CDR3 is CASSQREGLETQYF. The CDR3 coding sequence is TGCGCCAGCAGCCAGAGGGAGGGGCTGGAGACCCAGTACTTC. This chain links TRBV4-1 with TRBJ2-5; TRBD2 matches at 7 bases. J was trimmed by 5 bases and V by 3 bases; bases with no gene match: 6. The CDR3 extends over 14 amino acids. The germline gives CDR1 MGHRA, CDR2 YSYEKL.

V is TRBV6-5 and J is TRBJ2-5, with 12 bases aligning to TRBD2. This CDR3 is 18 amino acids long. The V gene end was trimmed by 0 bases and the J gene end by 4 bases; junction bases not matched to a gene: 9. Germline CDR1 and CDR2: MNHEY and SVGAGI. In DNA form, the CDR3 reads TGTGCCAGCAGTTACTCGATATCTAGCGGGAGGGCGGGAGAGACCCAGTACTTC. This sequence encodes CASSYSISSGRAGETQYF.

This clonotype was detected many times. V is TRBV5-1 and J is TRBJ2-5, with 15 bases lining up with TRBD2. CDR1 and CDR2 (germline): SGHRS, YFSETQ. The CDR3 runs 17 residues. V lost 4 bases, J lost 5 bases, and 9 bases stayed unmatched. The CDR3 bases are TGCGCCAGCAGCACACGGACTAGCGGGAGGGCCAGGGAGACCCAGTACTTC. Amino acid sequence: CASSTRTSGRARETQYF.

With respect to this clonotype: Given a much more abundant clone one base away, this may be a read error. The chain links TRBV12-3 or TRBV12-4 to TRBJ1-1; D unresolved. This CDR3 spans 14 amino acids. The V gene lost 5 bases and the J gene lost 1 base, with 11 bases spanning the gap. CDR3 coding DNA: TGTGCCAGCAGTCTCGGGGTTCGGAACACTGAAGCTTTCTTT. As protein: CASSLGVRNTEAFF.

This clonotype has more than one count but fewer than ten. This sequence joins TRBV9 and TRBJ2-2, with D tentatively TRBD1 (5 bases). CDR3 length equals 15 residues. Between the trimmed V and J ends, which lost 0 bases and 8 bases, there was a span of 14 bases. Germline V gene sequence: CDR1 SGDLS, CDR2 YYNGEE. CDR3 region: CASSVELQGLGELFF. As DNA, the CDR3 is TGTGCCAGCAGCGTAGAATTGCAGGGTTTGGGGGAGCTGTTTTTT. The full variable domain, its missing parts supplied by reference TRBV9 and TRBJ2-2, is DSGVTQTPKHLITATGQRVTLRCSPRSGDLSVYWYQQSLDQGLQFLIQYYNGEERAKGNILERFSAQQFPDLHSELNLSSLELGDSALYFCASSVELQGLGELFFGEGSRLTVL.

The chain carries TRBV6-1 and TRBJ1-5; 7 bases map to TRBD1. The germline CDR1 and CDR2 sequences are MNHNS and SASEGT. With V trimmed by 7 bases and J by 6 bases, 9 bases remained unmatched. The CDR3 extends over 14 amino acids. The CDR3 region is CASTIGQVRQPQHF. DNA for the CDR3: TGTGCCAGCACTATCGGACAGGTCCGTCAGCCCCAGCATTTT.

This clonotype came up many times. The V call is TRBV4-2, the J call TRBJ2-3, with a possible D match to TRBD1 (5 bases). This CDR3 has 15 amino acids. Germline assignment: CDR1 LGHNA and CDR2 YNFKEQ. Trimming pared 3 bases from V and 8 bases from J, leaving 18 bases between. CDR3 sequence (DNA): TGTGCCAGCAGCCAGGAGTTTGACCAGGGCGGTACGCAGTATTTT. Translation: CASSQEFDQGGTQYF.

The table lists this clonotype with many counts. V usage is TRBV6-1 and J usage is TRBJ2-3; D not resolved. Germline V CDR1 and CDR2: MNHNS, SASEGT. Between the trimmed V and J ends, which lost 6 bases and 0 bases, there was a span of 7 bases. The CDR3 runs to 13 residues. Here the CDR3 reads CASRGASTDTQYF. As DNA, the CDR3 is TGTGCCAGCAGAGGAGCTAGCACAGATACGCAGTATTTT.

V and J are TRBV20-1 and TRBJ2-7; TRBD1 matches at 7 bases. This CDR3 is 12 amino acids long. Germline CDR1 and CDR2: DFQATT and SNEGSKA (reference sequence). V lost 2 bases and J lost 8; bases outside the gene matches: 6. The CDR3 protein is CSARSRTGQQYF. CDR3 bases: TGCAGTGCTAGATCGCGGACAGGCCAGCAGTACTTC.

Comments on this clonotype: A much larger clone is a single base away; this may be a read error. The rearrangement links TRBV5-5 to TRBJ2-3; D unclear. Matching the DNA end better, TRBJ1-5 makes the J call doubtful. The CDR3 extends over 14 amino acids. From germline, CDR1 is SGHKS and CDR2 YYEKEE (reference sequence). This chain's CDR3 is CTSSLRQSTDTQHF. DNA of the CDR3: TGTACCAGCAGCTTGCGGCAGAGCACAGATACGCAGCATTTT.

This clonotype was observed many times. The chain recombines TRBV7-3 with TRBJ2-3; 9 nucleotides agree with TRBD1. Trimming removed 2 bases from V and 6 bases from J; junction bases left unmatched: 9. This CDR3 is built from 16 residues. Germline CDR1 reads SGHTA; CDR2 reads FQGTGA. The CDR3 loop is CASSLEATGGVDTQYF. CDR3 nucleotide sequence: TGTGCCAGCAGCTTAGAAGCGACAGGGGGAGTGGATACGCAGTATTTT.

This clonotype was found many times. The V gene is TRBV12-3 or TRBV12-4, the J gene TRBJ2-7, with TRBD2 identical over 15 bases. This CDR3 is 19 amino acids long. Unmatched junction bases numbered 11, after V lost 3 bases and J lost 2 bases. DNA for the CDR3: TGTGCCAGCAGTTTCCTAACTCCCGGGACTAGCGGGAGGCCCTACGAGCAGTACTTC. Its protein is CASSFLTPGTSGRPYEQYF.

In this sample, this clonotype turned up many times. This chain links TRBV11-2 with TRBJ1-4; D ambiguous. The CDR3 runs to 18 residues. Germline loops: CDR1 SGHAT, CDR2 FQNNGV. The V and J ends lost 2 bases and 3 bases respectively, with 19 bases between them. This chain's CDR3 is CASSLYSPGRPPNEKLFF. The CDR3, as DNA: TGTGCCAGCAGCTTATACTCCCCTGGTAGACCTCCTAATGAAAAACTGTTTTTT.

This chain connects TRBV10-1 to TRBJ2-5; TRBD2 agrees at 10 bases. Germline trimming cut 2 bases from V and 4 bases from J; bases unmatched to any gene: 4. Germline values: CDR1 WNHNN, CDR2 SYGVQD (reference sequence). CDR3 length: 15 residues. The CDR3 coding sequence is TGCGCCAGCAGTGAGGGGACTAGCGCTCGAGAGACCCAGTACTTC. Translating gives CASSEGTSARETQYF.

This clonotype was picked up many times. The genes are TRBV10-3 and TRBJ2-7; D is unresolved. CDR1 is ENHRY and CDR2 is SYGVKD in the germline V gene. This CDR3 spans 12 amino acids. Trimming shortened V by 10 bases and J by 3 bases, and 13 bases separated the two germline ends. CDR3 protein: CATASPSYEQYF. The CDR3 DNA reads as TGTGCCACTGCATCTCCGAGCTACGAGCAGTACTTC.